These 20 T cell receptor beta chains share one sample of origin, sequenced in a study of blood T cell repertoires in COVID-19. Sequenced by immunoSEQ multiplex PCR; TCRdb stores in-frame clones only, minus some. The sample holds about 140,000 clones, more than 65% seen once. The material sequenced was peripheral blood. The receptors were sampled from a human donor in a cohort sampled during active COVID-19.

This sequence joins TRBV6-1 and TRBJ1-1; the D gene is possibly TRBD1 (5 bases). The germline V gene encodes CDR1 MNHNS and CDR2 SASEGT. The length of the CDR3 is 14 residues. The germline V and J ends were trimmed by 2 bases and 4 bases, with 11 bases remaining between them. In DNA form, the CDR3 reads TGTGCCAGCAGTGAATCAGGGCGGACCACTGAAGCTTTCTTT. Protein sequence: CASSESGRTTEAFF.

CDR3 protein: CAISESSGGLQETQYF. DNA for the CDR3: TGTGCCATCAGTGAGTCGAGCGGGGGATTACAAGAGACCCAGTACTTC. The chain couples TRBV10-3 to TRBJ2-5, with 8 nucleotides matching TRBD2. CDR1 is ENHRY, CDR2 SYGVKD, per germline. The J segment lost 2 bases and the V segment lost 0 bases, leaving 5 bases of the junction unmatched. The CDR3 has 16 amino acids.

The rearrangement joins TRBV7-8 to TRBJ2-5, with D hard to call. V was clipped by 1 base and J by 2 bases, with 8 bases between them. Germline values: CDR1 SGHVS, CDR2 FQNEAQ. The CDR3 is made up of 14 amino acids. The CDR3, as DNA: TGTGCCAGCAGCTTAGGTGGAGTTCAAGAGACCCAGTACTTC. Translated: CASSLGGVQETQYF.

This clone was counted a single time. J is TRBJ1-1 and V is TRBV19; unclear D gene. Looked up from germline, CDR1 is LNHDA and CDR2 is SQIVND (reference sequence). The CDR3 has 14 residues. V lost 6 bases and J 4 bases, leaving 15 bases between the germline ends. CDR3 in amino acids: CASRYEGGSTEAFF. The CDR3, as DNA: TGTGCCAGTAGGTACGAGGGAGGGAGCACTGAAGCTTTCTTT.

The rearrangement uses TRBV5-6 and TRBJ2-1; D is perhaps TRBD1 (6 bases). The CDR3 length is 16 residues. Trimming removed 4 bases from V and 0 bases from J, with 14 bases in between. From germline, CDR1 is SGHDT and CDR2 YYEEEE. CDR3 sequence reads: CASSGSTGHSYNEQFF. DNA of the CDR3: TGTGCCAGCAGCGGCTCAACAGGGCACTCCTACAATGAGCAGTTCTTC.

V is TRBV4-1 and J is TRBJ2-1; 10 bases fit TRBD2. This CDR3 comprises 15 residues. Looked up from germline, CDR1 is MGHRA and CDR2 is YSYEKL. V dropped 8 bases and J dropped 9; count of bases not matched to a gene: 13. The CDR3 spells CASRTMSGGAGEQFF. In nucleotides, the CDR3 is TGCGCCAGCCGAACAATGAGCGGGGGGGCAGGTGAGCAGTTCTTC.

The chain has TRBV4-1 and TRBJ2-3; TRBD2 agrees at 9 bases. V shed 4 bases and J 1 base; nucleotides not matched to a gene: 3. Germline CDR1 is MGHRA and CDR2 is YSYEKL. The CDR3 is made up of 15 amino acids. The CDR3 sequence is CASSLRTSGTDTQYF. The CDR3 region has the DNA TGCGCCAGCAGCCTACGGACTAGCGGCACAGATACGCAGTATTTT.

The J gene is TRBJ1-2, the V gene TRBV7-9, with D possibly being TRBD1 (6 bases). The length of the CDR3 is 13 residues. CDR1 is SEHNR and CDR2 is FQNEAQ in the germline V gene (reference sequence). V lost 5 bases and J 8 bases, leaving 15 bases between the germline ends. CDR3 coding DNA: TGTGCCAGCAGCCCAACAGGGTCTTACGGCTACACCTTC. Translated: CASSPTGSYGYTF.

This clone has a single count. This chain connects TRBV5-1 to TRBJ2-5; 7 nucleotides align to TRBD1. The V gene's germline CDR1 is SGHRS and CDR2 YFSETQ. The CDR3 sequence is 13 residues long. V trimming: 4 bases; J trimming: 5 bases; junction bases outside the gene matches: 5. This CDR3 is CASSPGQSETQYF. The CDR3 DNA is TGCGCCAGCAGCCCGGGACAGTCGGAGACCCAGTACTTC.

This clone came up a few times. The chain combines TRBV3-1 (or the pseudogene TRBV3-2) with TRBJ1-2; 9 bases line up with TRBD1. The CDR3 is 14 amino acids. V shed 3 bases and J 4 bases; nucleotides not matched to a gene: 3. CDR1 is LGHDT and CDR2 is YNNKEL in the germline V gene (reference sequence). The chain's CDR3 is CASSQGQGSYGYTF. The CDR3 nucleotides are TGTGCCAGCAGCCAGGGACAGGGAAGCTATGGCTACACCTTC.

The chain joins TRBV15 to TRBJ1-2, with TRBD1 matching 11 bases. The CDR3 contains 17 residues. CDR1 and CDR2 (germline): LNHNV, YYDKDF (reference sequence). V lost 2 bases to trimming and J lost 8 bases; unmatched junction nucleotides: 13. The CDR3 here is CATSRRLRTGGWVGYTF. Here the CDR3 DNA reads TGTGCCACCAGCAGACGTCTCAGGACAGGGGGCTGGGTGGGCTACACCTTC. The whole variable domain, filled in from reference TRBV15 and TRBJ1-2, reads DAMVIQNPRYQVTQFGKPVTLSCSQTLNHNVMYWYQQKSSQAPKLLFHYYDKDFNNEADTPDNFQSRRPNTSFCFLDIRSPGLGDTAMYLCATSRRLRTGGWVGYTFGSGTRLTVV.

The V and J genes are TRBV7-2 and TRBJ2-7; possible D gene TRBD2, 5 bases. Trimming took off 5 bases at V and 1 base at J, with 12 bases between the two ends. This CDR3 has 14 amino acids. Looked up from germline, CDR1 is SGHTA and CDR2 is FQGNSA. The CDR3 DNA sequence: TGTGCCAGCAGCACCGGGGTGGGTTCCTACGAGCAGTACTTC. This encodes CASSTGVGSYEQYF.

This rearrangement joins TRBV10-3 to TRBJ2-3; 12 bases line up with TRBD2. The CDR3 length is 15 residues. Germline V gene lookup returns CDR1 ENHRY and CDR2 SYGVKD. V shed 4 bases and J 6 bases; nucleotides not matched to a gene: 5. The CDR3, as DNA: TGTGCCATCAGTGTCCTAGCGGGGGGGCCCGATACGCAGTATTTT. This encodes CAISVLAGGPDTQYF.

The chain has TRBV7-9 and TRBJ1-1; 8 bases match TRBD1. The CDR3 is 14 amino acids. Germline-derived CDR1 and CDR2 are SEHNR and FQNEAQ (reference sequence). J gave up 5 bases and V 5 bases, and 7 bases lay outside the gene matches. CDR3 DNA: TGTGCCAGCAGCCTCAGGGGGCTGGAGACTGAAGCTTTCTTT. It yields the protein CASSLRGLETEAFF.

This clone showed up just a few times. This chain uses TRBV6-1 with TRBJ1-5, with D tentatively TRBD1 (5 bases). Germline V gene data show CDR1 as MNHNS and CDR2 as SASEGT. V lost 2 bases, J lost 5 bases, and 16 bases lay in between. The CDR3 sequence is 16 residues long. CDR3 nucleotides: TGTGCCAGCAGTGAATCCAACAGGAACCGTGATCAGCCCCAGCATTTT. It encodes CASSESNRNRDQPQHF.

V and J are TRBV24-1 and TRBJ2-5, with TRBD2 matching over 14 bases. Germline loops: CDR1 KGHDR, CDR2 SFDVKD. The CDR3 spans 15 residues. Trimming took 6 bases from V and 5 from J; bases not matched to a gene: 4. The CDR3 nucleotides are TGTGCCACCAGTCAGACTAGCGGGGGGGCTGAGACCCAGTACTTC. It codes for CATSQTSGGAETQYF.

CDR3 sequence: CASSLGQGKNTGELFF. The DNA for the CDR3 is TGCGCCAGCAGCTTGGGACAGGGCAAGAACACCGGGGAGCTGTTTTTT. V gene TRBV5-1 combines with J gene TRBJ2-2; 7 bases match TRBD1. Germline V gene sequence: CDR1 SGHRS, CDR2 YFSETQ. Losses at the gene ends were 0 bases for V and 1 base for J; bases not matched to a gene: 3. The CDR3 runs 16 residues.

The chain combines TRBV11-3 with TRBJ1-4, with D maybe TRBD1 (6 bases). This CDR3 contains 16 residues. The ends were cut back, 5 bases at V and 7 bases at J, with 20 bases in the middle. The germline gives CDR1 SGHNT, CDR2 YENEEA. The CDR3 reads CASSVLSGGLGEKLFF. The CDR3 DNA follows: TGTGCCAGCAGCGTCCTTTCGGGGGGCCTCGGTGAAAAACTGTTTTTT. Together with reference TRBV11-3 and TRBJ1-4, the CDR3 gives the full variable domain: EAGVVQSPRYKIIEKKQPVAFWCNPISGHNTLYWYLQNLGQGPELLIRYENEEAVDDSQLPKDRFSAERLKGVDSTLKIQPAELGDSAVYLCASSVLSGGLGEKLFFGSGTQLSVL.

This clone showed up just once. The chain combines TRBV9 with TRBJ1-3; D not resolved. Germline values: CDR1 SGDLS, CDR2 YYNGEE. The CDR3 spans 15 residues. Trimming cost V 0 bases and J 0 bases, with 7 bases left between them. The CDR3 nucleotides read TGTGCCAGCAGCGTAGACGGGAGCTCTGGAAACACCATATATTTT. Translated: CASSVDGSSGNTIYF.

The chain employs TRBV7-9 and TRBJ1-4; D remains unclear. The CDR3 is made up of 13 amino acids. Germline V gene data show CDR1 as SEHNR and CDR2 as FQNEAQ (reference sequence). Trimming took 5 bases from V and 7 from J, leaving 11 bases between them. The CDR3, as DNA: TGTGCCAGCAGCCCGCTCGGAGTTGAAAAACTGTTTTTT. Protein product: CASSPLGVEKLFF.